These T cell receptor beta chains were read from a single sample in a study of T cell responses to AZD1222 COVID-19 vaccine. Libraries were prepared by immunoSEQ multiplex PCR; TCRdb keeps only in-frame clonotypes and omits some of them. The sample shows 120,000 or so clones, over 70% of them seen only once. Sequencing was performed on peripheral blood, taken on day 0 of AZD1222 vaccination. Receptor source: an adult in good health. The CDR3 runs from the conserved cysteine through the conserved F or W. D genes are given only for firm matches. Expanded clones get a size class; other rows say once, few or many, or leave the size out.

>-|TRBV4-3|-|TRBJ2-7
CASSQDRGVYEQYF
TGCGCCAGCAGCCAAGATAGGGGGGTGTACGAGCAGTACTTC
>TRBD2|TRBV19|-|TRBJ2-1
CASSIPLAGLSYNEQFF
TGTGCCAGTAGTATCCCTTTAGCGGGGCTCTCCTACAATGAGCAGTTCTTC
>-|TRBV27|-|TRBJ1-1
CASRWTPNTEAFF
TGTGCCAGCCGTTGGACACCGAACACTGAAGCTTTCTTT
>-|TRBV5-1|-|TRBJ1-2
CASSSKDRGFGDGYTF
TGCGCCAGCAGCAGTAAGGACCGGGGGTTTGGGGATGGCTACACCTTC
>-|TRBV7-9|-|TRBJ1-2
CASSFGTILNYGYTF
TGTGCCAGCAGCTTCGGGACAATCCTCAACTATGGCTACACCTTC
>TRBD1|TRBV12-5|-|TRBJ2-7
CASGPGQGNYEQYF
TGTGCTAGTGGTCCAGGACAGGGGAACTACGAGCAGTACTTC
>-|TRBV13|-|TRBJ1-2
CASSFGDRRRESYTF
TGTGCCAGCAGCTTTGGCGACAGACGTCGGGAAAGCTACACCTTC
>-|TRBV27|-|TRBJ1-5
CASSLSTADQPQHF
TGTGCCAGCAGTTTATCGACAGCTGATCAGCCCCAGCATTTT
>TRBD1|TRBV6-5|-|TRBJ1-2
CASSRTGAPYGYTF
TGTGCCAGCAGCAGGACAGGGGCCCCCTATGGCTACACCTTC
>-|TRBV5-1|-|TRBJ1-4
CASSLDGDVNEKLFF
TGCGCCAGCAGCTTGGATGGGGACGTTAATGAAAAACTGTTTTTT
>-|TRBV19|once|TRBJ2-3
CASSTLRGTSDTQYF
TGTGCCAGTTCCACTTTGCGGGGCACATCAGATACGCAGTATTTT
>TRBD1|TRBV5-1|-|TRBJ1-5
CASSLGTVSNQPQHF
TGCGCCAGCAGCCTAGGGACAGTTAGCAATCAGCCCCAGCATTTT
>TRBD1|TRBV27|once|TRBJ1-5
CASSPWTGSVQPQHF
TGTGCCAGCAGTCCGTGGACAGGTTCCGTTCAGCCCCAGCATTTT
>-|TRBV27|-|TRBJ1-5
CASSLYSPGRGGNQPQHF
TGTGCCAGCAGTTTATATTCCCCGGGCAGGGGTGGCAATCAGCCCCAGCATTTT
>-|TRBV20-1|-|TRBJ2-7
CSASKLQGYEQYF
TGCAGTGCTAGTAAATTACAGGGATACGAGCAGTACTTC
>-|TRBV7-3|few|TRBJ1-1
CASSERGYTEAFF
TGTGCCAGCAGCGAACGCGGGTACACTGAAGCTTTCTTT
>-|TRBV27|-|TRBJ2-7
CASLGTLPPYEQYF
TGTGCCAGCCTCGGGACACTTCCTCCCTACGAGCAGTACTTC
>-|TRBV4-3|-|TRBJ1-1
CASSQEWGNTEAFF
TGCGCCAGCAGCCAAGAGTGGGGAAACACTGAAGCTTTCTTT
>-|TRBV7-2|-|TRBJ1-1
CASSARMGVTEAFF
TGTGCCAGCAGCGCCCGAATGGGGGTCACTGAAGCTTTCTTT
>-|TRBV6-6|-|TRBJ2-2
CASTYSDTGELFF
TGTGCCAGCACCTATAGCGACACCGGGGAGCTGTTTTTT
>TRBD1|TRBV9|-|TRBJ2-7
CASSARDSQYEQYF
TGTGCCAGCAGCGCCAGGGACAGCCAGTACGAGCAGTACTTC
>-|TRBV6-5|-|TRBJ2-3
CASSYSGREADTQYF
TGTGCCAGCAGTTACAGTGGCAGGGAGGCTGATACGCAGTATTTT